This T cell receptor beta chain emerged from a study of blood T cell repertoires in COVID-19. The data were produced by immunoSEQ multiplex PCR, yet TCRdb's version contains in-frame clones alone and is incomplete. The sample lists about 140,000 clones, less than 90% seen once, with around 5.5% in the top ten. CDR1 MNHEY and CDR2 SVGAGI come from the germline V gene. Germline trimming cut 0 bases from V and 11 bases from J; bases unmatched to any gene: 9. The CDR3 sequence is 16 residues long. The material sequenced was PBMCs or T cells enriched from blood (not recorded which). This clonotype was sampled from a man in his forties with acute COVID-19. The chain recombines TRBV6-5 with TRBJ1-6, with 8 bases matching TRBD1. The CDR3 DNA reads as TGTGCCAGCAGTTACTCGAGGGGCAGGGGGCTTGCACCCCTCCACTTT. Translating gives CASSYSRGRGLAPLHF.